These T cell receptor beta chains were read from a single sample in a study of T cell clonotyping in hematopoietic cell transplantation. The repertoire was sequenced with immunoSEQ multiplex PCR; TCRdb's copy has only in-frame clones and lacks some. The profile shows approximately 30,000 clones, approximately 95% of them singletons. The sequenced material came from peripheral blood mononuclear cells. These receptors originate from a man in his fifties or sixties in good health. Some clones in this sample may be carry-over from other donors' samples. The CDR3 runs from the conserved cysteine through the conserved F or W. D genes are given only for firm matches. Part of the rows lack a size; the others show once, few, many or a class for expanded clones.

abundance: .
v_gene: TRBV6-5
d_gene: .
j_gene: TRBJ1-4
CDR3aa: CASSGETNEKLFF
CDR3nt: TGTGCCAGCAGTGGAGAAACTAATGAAAAACTGTTTTTT

abundance: .
v_gene: TRBV30
d_gene: .
j_gene: TRBJ2-2
CDR3aa: CAWSMGPGELFF
CDR3nt: TGTGCCTGGAGTATGGGGCCCGGAGAGCTGTTTTTT

abundance: .
v_gene: TRBV7-6
d_gene: .
j_gene: TRBJ2-4
CDR3aa: CASSLDQGLAKNIQYF
CDR3nt: TGTGCCAGCAGCTTAGATCAGGGTCTGGCCAAAAACATTCAGTACTTC

abundance: .
v_gene: TRBV6-1
d_gene: .
j_gene: TRBJ2-1
CDR3aa: CASSEAPRPHNEQFF
CDR3nt: TGTGCCAGCAGTGAAGCCCCACGACCCCACAATGAGCAGTTCTTC

abundance: .
v_gene: TRBV19
d_gene: TRBD1
j_gene: TRBJ1-2
CDR3aa: CASSRGQVYGYTF
CDR3nt: TGTGCCAGTAGTAGAGGACAGGTCTATGGCTACACCTTC

abundance: .
v_gene: TRBV19
d_gene: TRBD1
j_gene: TRBJ1-1
CDR3aa: CASSPPGQGAPFTEAFF
CDR3nt: TGTGCCAGTAGTCCACCGGGACAGGGCGCACCCTTCACTGAAGCTTTCTTT

abundance: .
v_gene: TRBV7-2
d_gene: .
j_gene: TRBJ1-2
CDR3aa: CASSLASGGYYGYTF
CDR3nt: TGTGCCAGCAGCTTAGCCAGCGGTGGGTACTATGGCTACACCTTC

abundance: .
v_gene: TRBV30
d_gene: .
j_gene: TRBJ1-1
CDR3aa: CAWSVSGATEAFF
CDR3nt: TGTGCCTGGAGTGTATCCGGGGCCACTGAAGCTTTCTTT

abundance: .
v_gene: TRBV7-2
d_gene: .
j_gene: TRBJ2-7
CDR3aa: CASSLRLTDYEQYF
CDR3nt: TGTGCCAGCAGCTTAAGGCTGACAGACTACGAGCAGTACTTC

abundance: .
v_gene: TRBV29-1
d_gene: .
j_gene: TRBJ1-1
CDR3aa: CSGSAATEAFF
CDR3nt: TGCAGCGGAAGTGCGGCAACTGAAGCTTTCTTT

abundance: .
v_gene: TRBV5-6
d_gene: TRBD1
j_gene: TRBJ1-5
CDR3aa: CATHRQGDQPQHF
CDR3nt: TGTGCCACACACAGACAGGGGGATCAGCCCCAGCATTTT

abundance: .
v_gene: TRBV4-2
d_gene: .
j_gene: TRBJ1-2
CDR3aa: CASSQESERTGYTF
CDR3nt: TGTGCCAGCAGCCAAGAGAGCGAACGGACAGGCTACACCTTC

abundance: .
v_gene: TRBV6-7
d_gene: .
j_gene: TRBJ2-1
CDR3aa: CASSYSIYNEQFF
CDR3nt: TGTGCCAGCAGTTACTCGATCTACAATGAGCAGTTCTTC

abundance: .
v_gene: TRBV7-2
d_gene: .
j_gene: TRBJ1-2
CDR3aa: CASSLTGAQGYTF
CDR3nt: TGTGCCAGCAGCTTAACGGGGGCGCAAGGCTACACCTTC

abundance: .
v_gene: TRBV7-8
d_gene: .
j_gene: TRBJ1-2
CDR3aa: CASSLGLLADYGYTF
CDR3nt: TGTGCCAGCAGCTTAGGGTTATTGGCAGACTATGGCTACACCTTC

abundance: .
v_gene: TRBV5-6
d_gene: TRBD1
j_gene: TRBJ1-4
CDR3aa: CASSEPGQGNEKLFF
CDR3nt: TGTGCCAGCAGCGAGCCGGGACAGGGGAATGAAAAACTGTTTTTT

abundance: .
v_gene: TRBV4-3
d_gene: TRBD1
j_gene: TRBJ1-2
CDR3aa: CASSSGQGANYGYTF
CDR3nt: TGCGCCAGCAGCTCGGGGCAGGGGGCTAACTATGGCTACACCTTC

abundance: .
v_gene: TRBV19
d_gene: TRBD1
j_gene: TRBJ1-4
CDR3aa: CASTTGTGPNEKLFF
CDR3nt: TGTGCCAGTACCACGGGGACAGGGCCAAATGAAAAACTGTTTTTT

abundance: .
v_gene: TRBV9
d_gene: .
j_gene: TRBJ1-1
CDR3aa: CASSISQGTEAFF
CDR3nt: TGTGCCAGCAGCATAAGTCAGGGGACTGAAGCTTTCTTT

abundance: .
v_gene: TRBV7-2
d_gene: .
j_gene: TRBJ1-5
CDR3aa: CASSPTGTGGGNQPQHF
CDR3nt: TGTGCCAGCAGCCCCACAGGGACCGGTGGGGGCAATCAGCCCCAGCATTTT

abundance: .
v_gene: TRBV30
d_gene: .
j_gene: TRBJ1-5
CDR3aa: CAWSLQGRQPQHF
CDR3nt: TGTGCCTGGAGTTTGCAGGGCCGGCAGCCCCAGCATTTT

abundance: .
v_gene: TRBV25-1
d_gene: .
j_gene: TRBJ1-6
CDR3aa: CASSDYLSSYNSPLHF
CDR3nt: TGTGCCAGCAGTGACTACTTGAGCTCCTATAATTCACCCCTCCACTTT

abundance: .
v_gene: TRBV14
d_gene: .
j_gene: TRBJ1-4
CDR3aa: CASSQDPGRTNEKLFF
CDR3nt: TGTGCCAGCAGCCAAGATCCAGGGAGAACTAATGAAAAACTGTTTTTT

abundance: .
v_gene: TRBV15
d_gene: TRBD2
j_gene: TRBJ2-1
CDR3aa: CATSRPGLAGFYNEQFF
CDR3nt: TGTGCCACCAGCAGACCGGGACTAGCGGGGTTCTACAATGAGCAGTTCTTC

abundance: .
v_gene: TRBV25-1
d_gene: TRBD2
j_gene: TRBJ2-3
CDR3aa: CASSLAASTDTQYF
CDR3nt: TGTGCCAGCAGTCTAGCGGCTAGCACAGATACGCAGTATTTT

abundance: .
v_gene: TRBV30
d_gene: TRBD1
j_gene: TRBJ2-3
CDR3aa: CAWSTQGDISDTQYF
CDR3nt: TGTGCCTGGAGTACGCAGGGGGATATTTCAGATACGCAGTATTTT

abundance: .
v_gene: TRBV5-6
d_gene: TRBD1
j_gene: TRBJ1-1
CDR3aa: CASSFLGQGNTEAFF
CDR3nt: TGTGCCAGCAGCTTTTTGGGACAGGGGAACACTGAAGCTTTCTTT

abundance: .
v_gene: TRBV10-3
d_gene: .
j_gene: TRBJ2-7
CDR3aa: CAISESLTYEQYF
CDR3nt: TGTGCCATCAGTGAGTCTCTCACCTACGAGCAGTACTTC

abundance: .
v_gene: TRBV30
d_gene: .
j_gene: TRBJ1-1
CDR3aa: CAWSAFGASAF
CDR3nt: TGTGCCTGGAGTGCGTTCGGTGCCTCGGCGTTT

abundance: .
v_gene: TRBV28
d_gene: TRBD1
j_gene: TRBJ1-1
CDR3aa: CASSPRTGMNTEAFF
CDR3nt: TGTGCCAGCAGTCCCCGGACAGGGATGAACACTGAAGCTTTCTTT

abundance: .
v_gene: TRBV5-4
d_gene: TRBD1
j_gene: TRBJ1-2
CDR3aa: CASSSSQGAIGYTF
CDR3nt: TGTGCCAGCAGCTCCTCACAGGGGGCGATCGGCTACACCTTC

abundance: .
v_gene: TRBV27
d_gene: TRBD1
j_gene: TRBJ2-1
CDR3aa: CASIQDRLSYNEQFF
CDR3nt: TGTGCCAGCATCCAGGACAGGTTATCCTACAATGAGCAGTTCTTC

abundance: .
v_gene: TRBV27
d_gene: .
j_gene: TRBJ1-2
CDR3aa: CASRTGGGGYTF
CDR3nt: TGTGCCAGCAGAACGGGGGGTGGCGGCTACACCTTC

abundance: once
v_gene: TRBV5-4
d_gene: .
j_gene: TRBJ1-2
CDR3aa: CASSSVDSSIYGYTF
CDR3nt: TGTGCCAGCAGCTCCGTTGACAGTTCGATCTATGGCTACACCTTC

abundance: .
v_gene: TRBV15
d_gene: .
j_gene: TRBJ1-1
CDR3aa: CATSTSGQLGAFF
CDR3nt: TGTGCCACCAGCACATCGGGCCAACTGGGGGCTTTCTTT

abundance: few
v_gene: TRBV6-5
d_gene: TRBD1
j_gene: TRBJ1-5
CDR3aa: CASRGTASNQPQHF
CDR3nt: TGTGCCAGCAGAGGGACAGCCAGCAATCAGCCCCAGCATTTT

abundance: .
v_gene: TRBV30
d_gene: .
j_gene: TRBJ1-5
CDR3aa: CAWSVGEPQPQHF
CDR3nt: TGTGCCTGGAGTGTGGGGGAACCTCAGCCCCAGCATTTT

abundance: .
v_gene: TRBV2
d_gene: .
j_gene: TRBJ1-5
CDR3aa: CASRRGQSNQPQHF
CDR3nt: TGTGCCAGCAGGAGGGGACAAAGCAATCAGCCCCAGCATTTT

abundance: .
v_gene: TRBV5-1
d_gene: .
j_gene: TRBJ2-5
CDR3aa: CASSERQKETQYF
CDR3nt: TGCGCCAGCAGCGAACGACAAAAAGAGACCCAGTACTTC

abundance: .
v_gene: TRBV5-4
d_gene: .
j_gene: TRBJ1-6
CDR3aa: CASSSRSSGGMDSPLHF
CDR3nt: TGTGCCAGCAGCTCCCGGAGTTCTGGGGGAATGGATTCACCCCTCCACTTT

abundance: .
v_gene: TRBV4-3
d_gene: .
j_gene: TRBJ1-2
CDR3aa: CASSQSEHGYTF
CDR3nt: TGCGCCAGCAGCCAAAGCGAGCATGGCTACACCTTC

abundance: .
v_gene: TRBV2
d_gene: .
j_gene: TRBJ2-7
CDR3aa: CASSTVQLEQYF
CDR3nt: TGTGCCAGCAGTACGGTCCAACTCGAGCAGTACTTC

abundance: .
v_gene: TRBV5-1
d_gene: .
j_gene: TRBJ1-3
CDR3aa: CASSPSPQQGSGNTIYF
CDR3nt: TGCGCCAGCAGCCCAAGCCCCCAACAGGGCTCTGGAAACACCATATATTTT

abundance: .
v_gene: TRBV27
d_gene: .
j_gene: TRBJ1-1
CDR3aa: CASSSLRKGQQLREAFF
CDR3nt: TGTGCCAGCAGTTCCCTTCGTAAAGGACAGCAGCTCCGAGAAGCTTTCTTT

abundance: .
v_gene: TRBV6-5
d_gene: .
j_gene: TRBJ1-1
CDR3aa: CASRNGQRDTEAFF
CDR3nt: TGTGCCAGCAGAAACGGACAGAGGGACACTGAAGCTTTCTTT

abundance: once
v_gene: TRBV9
d_gene: .
j_gene: TRBJ1-2
CDR3aa: CASSVGSRTANYGYTF
CDR3nt: TGTGCCAGCAGCGTAGGTAGCAGAACCGCTAACTATGGCTACACCTTC

abundance: .
v_gene: TRBV5-1
d_gene: .
j_gene: TRBJ1-5
CDR3aa: CASRASDEWPQHF
CDR3nt: TGCGCCAGCAGAGCTAGCGATGAATGGCCCCAGCATTTT

abundance: .
v_gene: TRBV7-3
d_gene: .
j_gene: TRBJ2-5
CDR3aa: CASSPHGGLETQYF
CDR3nt: TGTGCCAGCAGTCCCCACGGGGGGCTGGAGACCCAGTACTTC

abundance: .
v_gene: TRBV6-1
d_gene: TRBD1
j_gene: TRBJ1-2
CDR3aa: CASSEAPGGQNYGYTF
CDR3nt: TGTGCCAGCAGTGAAGCTCCGGGGGGACAGAACTATGGCTACACCTTC

abundance: .
v_gene: TRBV9
d_gene: .
j_gene: TRBJ2-7
CDR3aa: CASSPPSLYEQYF
CDR3nt: TGTGCCAGCAGCCCACCATCCCTCTACGAGCAGTACTTC

abundance: .
v_gene: TRBV11-2
d_gene: TRBD1
j_gene: TRBJ1-2
CDR3aa: CASSLGTGAGYTF
CDR3nt: TGTGCCAGCAGCTTAGGGACAGGGGCTGGCTACACCTTC

abundance: .
v_gene: TRBV7-2
d_gene: .
j_gene: TRBJ1-6
CDR3aa: CASSFTRAGNSPLHF
CDR3nt: TGTGCCAGCAGCTTTACAAGGGCTGGTAATTCACCCCTCCACTTT